A selection of T cell receptor beta chains follows, all from one sample in a study of post-analysis software for immune sequencing data. MiXCR, run by TCRdb on the PCR reads, gives a single entry per CDR3 protein. The sample shows about 150,000 distinct CDR3 sequences, roughly 30% of them seen only once. Material for sequencing was blood. Receptor source: a girl aged 5 to 17 with multiple sclerosis. The CDR3 runs from the conserved cysteine through the conserved F or W. The D gene is left open where the match is weak. Size tells how often a clone was seen (once, few, many) or the class of an expanded clone, and some rows leave it out.

>TRBD1|many|TRBJ2-7|TRBV28
CASVGTGKYEQYF
TGTGCCAGTGTGGGGACAGGCAAATACGAGCAGTACTTC
>NA|many|TRBJ2-3|TRBV20-1
CSARDRVTDTQYF
TGCAGTGCTAGAGACAGGGTGACAGATACGCAGTATTTT
>TRBD2|NA|TRBJ2-2|TRBV20-1
CSAVGLANTGELFF
TGCAGTGCTGTCGGACTAGCGAACACCGGGGAGCTGTTTTTT
>TRBD1|NA|TRBJ2-7|TRBV5-1
CASSRAGGHEQYF
TGCGCCAGCAGCCGGGCAGGGGGCCACGAGCAGTACTTC
>NA|many|TRBJ2-1|TRBV9
CASSLGLDSYNEQFF
TGTGCCAGCAGCTTAGGACTCGACTCCTACAATGAGCAGTTCTTC
>NA|many|TRBJ2-3|TRBV24-1
CATSSERSGITDTQYF
TGTGCCACCAGTTCGGAGAGGAGTGGCATCACAGATACGCAGTATTTT
>TRBD2|many|TRBJ2-1|TRBV15
CATSPSGGSVYEQFF
TGTGCCACCAGCCCTTCTGGCGGGAGTGTATATGAGCAGTTCTTC
>NA|NA|TRBJ1-6|TRBV18
CASSPSGPAPHF
TGTGCCAGCTCACCATCAGGACCAGCCCCCCACTTT
>NA|NA|TRBJ2-5|TRBV4-2
CASSHRLSHETQYF
TGTGCCAGCAGCCATAGACTCTCCCATGAGACCCAGTACTTC
>NA|many|TRBJ1-2|TRBV10-3
CAISERPGAEANYGYTF
TGTGCCATCAGTGAGCGACCGGGGGCAGAAGCTAACTATGGCTACACCTTC
>NA|many|TRBJ2-7|TRBV20-1
CSARERKNSYEQYF
TGCAGTGCTAGAGAACGGAAAAACTCCTACGAGCAGTACTTC
>NA|NA|TRBJ1-5|TRBV20-1
CSARLTASNQPQHF
TGCAGTGCTAGACTGACAGCGAGCAATCAGCCCCAGCATTTT
>NA|NA|TRBJ2-2|TRBV7-6
CASSLATVPGTGELFF
TGTGCCAGCAGCTTAGCGACGGTCCCCGGCACCGGGGAGCTGTTTTTT
>TRBD2|NA|TRBJ2-7|TRBV10-3
CAISFSGILDEQYF
TGTGCCATCAGTTTCAGCGGGATCTTGGACGAGCAGTACTTC
>NA|many|TRBJ2-3|TRBV20-1
CSARDPPSQRSTDTQYF
TGCAGTGCTAGAGATCCCCCATCCCAACGTAGCACAGATACGCAGTATTTT
>NA|NA|TRBJ2-7|TRBV11-3
CASSSDSGHTYEQYF
TGTGCCAGCAGCTCGGATAGCGGACATACCTACGAGCAGTACTTC
>TRBD1|few|TRBJ1-4|TRBV5-1
CASSFGQGGGEKLFF
TGCGCCAGCAGCTTTGGACAGGGAGGGGGTGAAAAACTGTTTTTT
>TRBD2|many|TRBJ2-6|TRBV6-1
CAGGLAISSGANVLTF
TGTGCCGGGGGACTAGCGATCAGCTCTGGGGCCAACGTCCTGACTTTC
>TRBD2|many|TRBJ2-1|TRBV10-2
CASSVAGSSYNEQFF
TGCGCCAGCAGTGTAGCGGGGAGCTCCTACAATGAGCAGTTCTTC
>TRBD1|many|TRBJ2-1|TRBV20-1
CSAKPRQGDNNEQFF
TGCAGTGCCAAGCCCCGACAGGGAGACAACAATGAGCAGTTCTTC
>NA|once|TRBJ1-2|TRBV5-1
CASALQGYGYTF
TGCGCCAGCGCCCTACAGGGATATGGCTACACCTTC
>NA|NA|TRBJ1-6|TRBV20-1
CSARASKGRAGDPPHF
TGCAGTGCTAGAGCATCAAAGGGCAGAGCTGGTGATCCCCCCCACTTT
>NA|NA|TRBJ2-1|TRBV15
CATSRDGTARNEQFF
TGTGCCACCAGCAGAGATGGAACCGCCCGCAATGAGCAGTTCTTC
>NA|many|TRBJ2-5|TRBV7-9
CASSLVILQETQYF
TGTGCCAGCAGCTTAGTGATACTCCAAGAGACCCAGTACTTC
>TRBD2|many|TRBJ2-1|TRBV7-9
CASSLGALAGRSNEQFF
TGTGCCAGCAGCTTAGGGGCTCTAGCGGGACGAAGCAATGAGCAGTTCTTC
>NA|NA|TRBJ2-4|TRBV6-4
CASRTTGENNEQYF
TGTGCCAGCAGGACGACGGGAGAGAACAATGAGCAGTACTTC
>NA|many|TRBJ2-4|TRBV4-1
CASSHPTEGSLAKNIQYF
TGCGCCAGCAGCCATCCGACGGAGGGATCCCTAGCCAAAAACATTCAGTACTTC
>NA|NA|TRBJ2-1|TRBV29-1
CSPLGAGNNEQFF
TGCAGCCCCCTGGGAGCGGGCAACAATGAGCAGTTCTTC
>NA|NA|TRBJ2-7|TRBV19
CASSISGASNNEQYF
TGTGCCAGTAGTATCTCTGGGGCTAGCAATAACGAGCAGTACTTC
>NA|NA|TRBJ2-5|TRBV20-1
CSASGTQSETQYF
TGCAGTGCTAGTGGTACTCAGTCAGAGACCCAGTACTTC
>NA|few|TRBJ1-4|TRBV4-1
CASSQVGRYPTNEKLFF
TGCGCCAGCAGCCAAGTGGGACGTTACCCCACTAATGAAAAACTGTTTTTT
>TRBD1|NA|TRBJ1-2|TRBV5-1
CASSPGQGGWGYGYTF
TGCGCCAGCAGCCCTGGACAGGGCGGTTGGGGCTATGGCTACACCTTC
>NA|NA|TRBJ1-1|TRBV20-1
CSARDNGDTEAFF
TGCAGTGCTAGAGATAATGGCGACACTGAAGCTTTCTTT
>TRBD2|many|TRBJ2-7|TRBV29-1
CSVAQQAGGYEQYF
TGCAGCGTTGCCCAACAAGCGGGAGGGTACGAGCAGTACTTC
>NA|medium-sized|TRBJ2-5|TRBV4-1
CASSSHGHRDETQYF
TGCGCCAGCAGCTCACACGGTCATAGGGATGAGACCCAGTACTTC
>NA|few|TRBJ2-3|TRBV28
CASSASGTGLGDTQYF
TGTGCCAGCAGTGCGTCCGGGACTGGCCTTGGAGATACGCAGTATTTT
>NA|many|TRBJ2-6|TRBV9
CASDGSGANVLTF
TGTGCCAGCGATGGATCCGGGGCCAACGTCCTGACTTTC